The entry below gives a single T cell receptor (beta chain) sequence along with its context. The target of this receptor is not known. Per-base quality was not reported, and no clone a single base away is much larger than it. CDR1 and CDR2 (SGHVS, FQNEAQ) derive from the germline V gene. The CDR3, from cysteine to phenylalanine, totals 16 residues. CDR3 DNA only is kept here, 48 bases in frame from base 1. V lost 1 base and J lost 7 bases, and the count of bases not matched to a germline gene is 9. Using the deep immunoSEQ assay, multiplex PCR amplified TCR CDR3 regions from genomic DNA. Extracted genomic DNA from each cell subset was spread evenly across all wells of several immunoSEQ 96-well plates, with each plate serving as a replicate. For unsorted PBMC, 300 ng of genomic DNA, equivalent to around 30,000 T cell genomes, went into each replicate PCR. Genomic DNA from unsorted PBMC was sequenced over ten immunoSEQ deep assay plates. Purified libraries were quantified with a Qubit 3.0 fluorometer, sized on a Bioanalyzer 2100, and re-quantified with the KAPA Library Quantification kit. Each immunoSEQ 96-well plate was sequenced on its own single-read 150-cycle Illumina NextSeq 550 flow cell. Processing in the source paper ran as follows. The immunoSEQ output contained only junctional sequences without quality scores, so filtering could not match that applied to full-length reads. To assign V/J genes and CDR3, sequences were annotated against IMGT germline references using PyIR, a Python wrapper for IgBLAST v1.9. Reads were filtered out if the reads had weak V/J assignments (E-value above 1e-6), no CDR3, stop codons, out-of-frame junctions, or ambiguous translated residues. V3J clonotypes were defined as sequences sharing an identical inferred V gene, J gene, and CDR3 amino acid sequence. Percentage overlap between repertoires was computed as shared unique clonotypes divided by the size of the smaller repertoire. Three approaches were used to assess repertoire richness: RTK rarefaction, the Chao1 estimator, and Recon v2.1 estimates of unobserved clonotypes. TCRdb mirrors the immuneACCESS table, restricted to in-frame sequences. Some clones are absent from its copies; in checked studies, under half trace to an unresolved V gene, and the reason for the others is unknown. The V and J calls and the clone size are those of that table, but D and trimming were determined from the DNA. This sample lists about 520,000 clones; roughly 80% were detected once. The ten most abundant clones make up about an eighth of the sample.

The data stem from a study of shared clonotypes between healthy human individuals (dated by TCRdb to the early 2020s). Concerning the study at large: A couple of women and three men aged 18 to 49 years were included in the cohort. To estimate repertoire size and how much clonotype sharing occurs between individuals, the study deeply sequenced the blood TCR repertoires of 4 to 6 healthy adults. Different laboratories and diverse techniques were used to prepare libraries and sequence TCR repertoires, to increase sequencing depth and limit assay-specific biases. Leukapheresis yielded between about 0.85 and 10 billion PBMCs per donor.

The investigation overall reported the following: Sampling was limited to blood, and TCR repertoires in tissue likely differ from TCR repertoires in blood. The small number of donors limited the genetic and exposure-history diversity represented. Pairwise subsampling indicated that sequencing depth was expected to affect the degree of clonotype sharing among donors.

Donors were healthy HIV-negative adults with no recently reported acute infections or vaccinations. Only Caucasian adults living in Nashville, Tennessee, USA were represented among the donors. For unsorted samples, 100 million or so PBMCs were counted, and genomic DNA was extracted using the QIAamp DNA Blood Mini kit. After blood collection by leukapheresis, PBMCs were isolated using Ficoll-Histopaque density gradient centrifugation and then cryopreserved in the vapor phase of liquid nitrogen. Input material: PBMCs. The clonotype originates from a woman in her 40s in good health. Some clones in this sample may be carry-over from other donors' samples. The rearranged chain carries TRBV7-8 and TRBJ2-7; 11 nucleotides in the junction match TRBD2. The CDR3 has the sequence CASSLEGSGRVGEQYF. In nucleotides, the sequence is TGTGCCAGCAGCTTAGAGGGTAGCGGGAGGGTAGGGGAGCAGTACTTC.